This TCR beta chain was recovered during a study of blood T cells in healthy people across ages. Using a J-beta primer mix together with a sample-barcoded 5' primer, a second PCR was run for about 6 to 12 cycles. TCRdb re-derived calls from the 5' RACE reads in MiXCR, one entry per CDR3 protein. Of about 1.7 million distinct CDR3 sequences in the sample, about 30% were seen once. The CDR3 spans 14 residues. V lost 5 bases to trimming and J lost 1 base, with 12 bases between them. This chain links TRBV12-3 or TRBV12-4 with TRBJ2-7, with D hard to call. The sequencing sample was made of blood. This TCR was recovered from a woman in her 30s in good health. CDR3 amino acids: CASSPSPASYEQYF. As DNA, the CDR3 is TGTGCCAGCAGTCCCAGCCCCGCATCCTACGAGCAGTACTTC.